These T cell receptor beta chains were read from a single sample in a study of cytomegalovirus exposure and HLA in healthy donors. Generated by immunoSEQ multiplex PCR, the TCRdb table keeps only in-frame clones and is missing some. The sample has roughly 100,000 clones, roughly three quarters seen once. Sequences were obtained from PBMCs. These receptors were collected from a man aged 25-45 years in good health and CMV-seronegative. The CDR3 runs from the conserved cysteine through the conserved F or W. D genes are given only for firm matches. Size is stated for part of the rows, as once, few or many counts, or as a class when the clone is expanded.

TRBD1,TRBV14,TRBJ2-7,-,CASSGSGTGRNEQYF,TGTGCCAGCAGTGGCTCCGGGACAGGGAGGAACGAGCAGTACTTC
-,TRBV2,TRBJ2-5,-,CASSPGGETQYF,TGTGCCAGCAGTCCTGGGGGGGAGACCCAGTACTTC
TRBD2,TRBV7-9,TRBJ2-5,-,CASSSGLAVQETQYF,TGTGCCAGCAGCTCGGGACTAGCGGTACAAGAGACCCAGTACTTC
-,TRBV13,TRBJ1-4,-,CASSFRGGKLFF,TGTGCCAGCAGCTTTAGAGGGGGAAAACTGTTTTTT
-,TRBV6-6,TRBJ1-3,-,CASSYGARGNTIYF,TGTGCCAGCAGTTACGGGGCCCGGGGAAACACCATATATTTT
TRBD1,TRBV5-1,TRBJ1-5,-,CASRPDREYQPQHF,TGCGCCAGCAGACCTGACAGGGAGTATCAGCCCCAGCATTTT
TRBD2,TRBV27,TRBJ2-1,-,CASSPGTSGSYNEQFF,TGTGCCAGCAGTCCTGGGACTAGCGGTTCCTACAATGAGCAGTTCTTC
-,TRBV2,TRBJ2-7,once,CASLEDSYYEQYF,TGTGCCAGCCTTGAGGACTCTTACTACGAGCAGTACTTC
TRBD1,TRBV19,TRBJ1-2,-,CASTPGTGPFSYYGYTF,TGTGCCAGTACTCCCGGGACAGGCCCATTCTCGTACTATGGCTACACCTTC
TRBD1,TRBV2,TRBJ2-3,-,CASSEASGTGADTQYF,TGTGCCAGCAGTGAAGCCTCCGGGACAGGGGCAGATACGCAGTATTTT
TRBD1,TRBV7-2,TRBJ1-1,few,CASSLPTGQGRRNPEAFF,TGTGCCAGCAGCTTACCCACCGGACAGGGCCGGAGGAACCCTGAAGCTTTCTTT
-,TRBV5-4,TRBJ2-7,-,CASSRYGAGEQYF,TGTGCCAGCAGCAGATACGGGGCGGGGGAGCAGTACTTC
TRBD1,TRBV29-1,TRBJ1-2,few,CSVDSLGQGANNYGYTF,TGCAGCGTTGATTCCCTGGGACAGGGGGCCAATAACTATGGCTACACCTTC
TRBD1,TRBV5-4,TRBJ1-1,once,CASPTNLNRGPEAEAFF,TGTGCCAGCCCCACGAATTTAAACAGGGGGCCAGAGGCTGAAGCTTTCTTT
-,TRBV6-5,TRBJ2-3,-,CASSSPGSSTDTQYF,TGTGCCAGCAGTTCCCCGGGTTCTAGCACAGATACGCAGTATTTT